The TCR beta chain described here comes from a study of T cell responses to AZD1222 COVID-19 vaccine. Broader study findings: Receipt of two AZD1222 doses was followed by a rise in Spike-specific TCR breadth and depth. Among vaccine-associated CD4 TCRs, coverage spanned spike, with dominance at 160-218 and 743-854.

V was pared by 1 base and J by 0 bases, with 19 bases between. The CDR3 is 18 amino acids. Germline CDR1 is LGHDT and CDR2 is YNNKEL (reference sequence). Points on this clone: Its specificity is not known.

Generated by immunoSEQ multiplex PCR, the TCRdb table keeps only in-frame clones and is missing some. The sample records 150,000 to 200,000 clones, over 85% being singletons. The rearrangement uses TRBV3-1 (or the pseudogene TRBV3-2) and TRBJ2-7; D may be TRBD1 or TRBD2 (5 bases each). Specimen: peripheral blood, collected on day 0 of AZD1222 vaccination. This receptor was taken from an adult in good health. The chain's CDR3 is CASSQGIVGTTSSYEQYF. DNA for the CDR3: TGTGCCAGCAGCCAAGGTATTGTTGGGACGACAAGCTCCTACGAGCAGTACTTC.